This entry features one T cell receptor beta chain sequence. Its antigen is as yet unknown. Time point described: 2015-2016 season, 7 days after influenza vaccination. Excluded were substance abuse, HIV/AIDS, active cancer, immunomodulatory drugs and active illness. The record originates from a study of follicular helper T cells after annual influenza vaccination. Study as a whole: Across the 2013-2014, 2014-2015 and 2015-2016 vaccination seasons, some subjects were resampled.

Points from the study as a whole: Undersampling of the much larger non-cTfh compartments could not be excluded for influenza clone enrichment. Each annual vaccination recalled recurring oligoclonal ICOS+CD38+ cTfh clonotypes.

Assay used: immunoSEQ multiplex PCR; TCRdb lists only in-frame clones, some missing. This table has more than 5,500 clones, roughly 80% appearing once. The CDR3 has 14 amino acids. Germline-derived CDR1 and CDR2 are LNHNV and YYDKDF (reference sequence). V was pared by 0 bases and J by 4 bases, with 10 bases between. This clonotype was sampled from an adult who received the influenza vaccine. This sequence joins TRBV15 and TRBJ2-7, with unresolved D. Material: CXCR5- memory CD4+ T cells sorted from blood, obtained 7 days after influenza vaccination. This CDR3 is CATSREPGLYEQYF. The CDR3 DNA reads as TGTGCCACCAGCAGAGAGCCCGGGTTGTACGAGCAGTACTTC. The whole variable domain, remainder taken from reference TRBV15 and TRBJ2-7, is DAMVIQNPRYQVTQFGKPVTLSCSQTLNHNVMYWYQQKSSQAPKLLFHYYDKDFNNEADTPDNFQSRRPNTSFCFLDIRSPGLGDTAMYLCATSREPGLYEQYFGPGTRLTVT.